The entry that follows covers one T cell receptor (beta chain) sequence. This entry is derived from a study of blood T cell repertoires in COVID-19. At the level of the study: Researchers got acute and convalescent COVID-19 samples from the United States, Italy and Spain. PBMCs, B-cell-depleted T cells, or T cells provided the cDNA or gDNA that made up the material.

Per the study methods: Nucleated cell counts were estimated from reference gene primer amplification. The repertoire was sequenced with immunoSEQ multiplex PCR; TCRdb's copy has only in-frame clones and lacks some. V and J calls and clone size come straight from that table; D and trimming were deduced from the DNA. The sample comprises some 98,000 clones, approximately 82% of which are singletons, and roughly a tenth rests with the top ten. The germline gives CDR1 SGHDT, CDR2 YYEEEE. This CDR3 is 15 amino acids long. V was clipped by 1 base and J by 4 bases; unmatched bases: 6. The sequencing input was peripheral blood. The chain employs TRBV5-6 and TRBJ1-1, with 8 bases fitting TRBD1. This sequence was found in a man between 65 and 85 years old with acute or convalescent COVID-19. DNA for the CDR3: TGTGCCAGCAGCTTGCTAGGGACAGGAGGCACTGAAGCTTTCTTT. Encoded protein: CASSLLGTGGTEAFF. The full variable domain, with the rest looked up from reference TRBV5-6 and TRBJ1-1, is DAGVTQSPTHLIKTRGQQVTLRCSPKSGHDTVSWYQQALGQGPQFIFQYYEEEERQRGNFPDRFSGHQFPNYSSELNVNALLLGDSALYLCASSLLGTGGTEAFFGQGTRLTVV.